This T cell receptor (beta chain) appears in the sequencing data of a study of T-cell reconstitution after alpha-beta-depleted transplantation in children. The TCRbeta library incorporated unique molecular identifiers. Each CDR3 protein is one row after TCRdb ran MiXCR on the PCR reads. The sample has around 500,000 distinct CDR3 sequences, under 15% seen once. V was trimmed by 3 bases and J by 0 bases, leaving 15 bases between them. The CDR3 contains 15 residues. CDR1 and CDR2 (germline): GTSNPN, SVGIG (reference sequence). The chain combines TRBV30 with TRBJ2-7; TRBD2 is a possible D gene (6 bases). Sequencing was performed on PBMCs from the stem cell graft donor, taken from the stem cell graft. This sequence originates from a human donor who donated a stem cell graft to a child with combined immunodeficiency. The CDR3 bases are TGTGCCTGGAGGTCAGGAGGGGCGAACTCCTACGAGCAGTACTTC. It yields the protein CAWRSGGANSYEQYF.